Presented here are 21 T cell receptor beta chains from one specimen sequenced in a study of shared clonotypes between healthy human individuals. The protocol was immunoSEQ multiplex PCR, while the TCRdb copy is restricted to in-frame clones and leaves out a portion. This sample yields some 2,500,000 clones, of which 85% to 95% are seen a single time; 0.37% belongs to the top ten. The sequencing input was naive CD4+ T cells from PBMCs. Subset defined: CD45RA+ positively selected. These receptors were taken from a man younger than 35 in good health. Some clones in this sample may be carry-over from other donors' samples.

Note on this clone: The junction departs from germline at one end; a sequencing error may be responsible. This sequence joins TRBV7-6 and TRBJ2-2; 15 nucleotides align to TRBD2. Germline CDR1 SGHVS, CDR2 FNYEAQ. The CDR3 length is 21 residues. The CDR3 DNA is TGTGCCAGCAGCATAGCGGGCCTTGGACTAGCGGGAGGGGTAGACACCGGGGAGCTGTTTTTT. Residues: CASSIAGLGLAGGVDTGELFF.

The rearrangement uses TRBV5-4 and TRBJ2-2, with 7 bases that match TRBD1. V was clipped by 3 bases and J by 4 bases; unmatched bases: 9. Germline lookup yields CDR1 SGHNT and CDR2 YYREEE (reference sequence). The CDR3 is 16 amino acids. Written as DNA, the CDR3 is TGTGCCAGCAGCTCTAGACAGGGAGTGAGCACCGGGGAGCTGTTTTTT. Its protein product is CASSSRQGVSTGELFF.

This clone was counted a single time. The CDR3 here is CASGLVTGVEETQYF. CDR3 DNA: TGTGCTAGTGGTTTGGTAACAGGGGTTGAGGAGACCCAGTACTTC. The chain recombines TRBV12-5 with TRBJ2-5, with 7 bases lining up with TRBD1. This CDR3 is built from 15 residues. CDR1 is LGHNT and CDR2 is FRNRAP in the germline V gene. The ends lost 0 bases at V and 5 bases at J; junction bases unmatched: 6.

The chain joins TRBV4-3 to TRBJ2-3, with TRBD2 as a possible D gene (7 bases). This CDR3 region has 18 residues. The germline gives CDR1 LGHNA, CDR2 YSLEER. Trimming took off 0 bases at V and 0 bases at J, with 16 bases between the two ends. CDR3 sequence: CASSQEVLRGLSTDTQYF. The CDR3 DNA sequence: TGCGCCAGCAGCCAAGAGGTGTTGCGGGGGCTAAGCACAGATACGCAGTATTTT.

This chain joins TRBV6-5 and TRBJ1-6; 7 nucleotides line up with TRBD1. The V and J ends lost 6 bases and 7 bases, in that order; junction bases with no gene match: 9. Germline lookup yields CDR1 MNHEY and CDR2 SVGAGI. CDR3 size: 15 residues. The CDR3 region is CASSPTGKLNSPLHF. The DNA of the CDR3 is TGTGCCAGCAGCCCGACAGGGAAATTAAATTCACCCCTCCACTTT.

This chain links TRBV29-1 with TRBJ1-1; maybe TRBD1 (6 bases). Germline V gene data show CDR1 as SQVTM and CDR2 as ANQGSEA. V shed 3 bases and J shed 6 bases, with 17 bases lying between them. There are 14 residues in the CDR3. The CDR3 loop is CSVEKDGGAAEAFF. In DNA form, the CDR3 reads TGCAGCGTTGAGAAAGACGGGGGCGCGGCTGAAGCTTTCTTT.

V and J are TRBV29-1 and TRBJ2-7; 10 bases align to TRBD1. Germline V gives CDR1 SQVTM, CDR2 ANQGSEA. This CDR3 has 12 amino acids. V shed 6 bases, J shed 4 bases, and the junction held 3 bases outside the gene matches. The CDR3 coding sequence is TGCAGCGTATCGGGACAGGGGTACGAGCAGTACTTC. This sequence encodes CSVSGQGYEQYF.

The V call is TRBV5-5, the J call TRBJ2-1, with no clear D. Per the germline V gene, CDR1 is SGHKS and CDR2 is YYEKEE (reference sequence). Trimming cost V 2 bases and J 0 bases, with 9 bases left between them. The CDR3 spans 15 residues. CDR3 residues: CASSFLGLSYNEQFF. The CDR3 region has the DNA TGTGCCAGCAGCTTCCTAGGTCTCTCCTACAATGAGCAGTTCTTC.

The table lists this clone with a count of one. The genes are TRBV29-1 and TRBJ1-2; D may be TRBD1 (5 bases). Germline-derived CDR1 and CDR2 are SQVTM and ANQGSEA. This CDR3 region has 11 residues. For the CDR3, the DNA is TGCATGATAGGGGAAAACTATGGCTACACCTTC. Translating it yields CMIGENYGYTF.

This chain links TRBV10-3 with TRBJ2-6; 7 bases align to TRBD1. This CDR3 is 17 amino acids long. CDR1 is ENHRY and CDR2 is SYGVKD in the germline V gene. V gave up 10 bases and J gave up 0 bases; unmatched junction bases: 12. The CDR3 spells CATRSGTVTSGANVLTF. Written as DNA, the CDR3 is TGTGCCACCCGATCGGGGACAGTGACCTCTGGGGCCAACGTCCTGACTTTC.

The J gene is TRBJ2-4, the V gene TRBV25-1, with TRBD2 matching 8 bases. Trimming at V came to 1 base and at J to 1 base, leaving 6 bases not matched to a gene. This CDR3 contains 17 residues. Per the germline V gene, CDR1 is MGHDK and CDR2 is SYGVNS. This chain's CDR3 is CASSELGAGAAKNIQYF. The CDR3 nucleotides are TGTGCCAGCAGTGAATTGGGAGCGGGGGCGGCCAAAAACATTCAGTACTTC.

The CDR3 is CASSYSRAGADTQYF. CDR3 bases: TGTGCCAGCAGTTACTCGAGGGCCGGAGCAGATACGCAGTATTTT. The rearrangement joins TRBV6-5 to TRBJ2-3; D may be TRBD2 (5 bases). Germline V gene data show CDR1 as MNHEY and CDR2 as SVGAGI. Trimming took 0 bases from V and 4 from J, leaving 11 bases between them. The CDR3 has 15 amino acids.

V and J are TRBV19 and TRBJ1-5; no reliable D call. The CDR3 consists of 15 residues. Looked up from germline, CDR1 is LNHDA and CDR2 is SQIVND (reference sequence). Trimming left V 3 bases short and J 5 bases short, with 14 bases between. CDR3: CASSIGFRYDQPQHF. The CDR3 DNA follows: TGTGCCAGTAGTATCGGTTTTCGGTACGATCAGCCCCAGCATTTT.

The rearrangement links TRBV19 to TRBJ1-2; the D is unclear. Germline assignment: CDR1 LNHDA and CDR2 SQIVND (reference sequence). V shed 10 bases and J shed 4 bases, with 16 bases lying between them. This CDR3 is 13 amino acids long. The CDR3 protein is CATLEWGGYGYTF. DNA for the CDR3: TGTGCCACCTTGGAGTGGGGTGGCTATGGCTACACCTTC.

This chain connects TRBV5-1 to TRBJ2-5, with D maybe TRBD1 (6 bases). The CDR3 sequence is 14 residues long. V was pared by 1 base and J by 4 bases, with 11 bases between. Germline values: CDR1 SGHRS, CDR2 YFSETQ. For the CDR3, the DNA is TGCGCCAGCAGCTTGCCACAGGGCGGAGAGACCCAGTACTTC. It codes for CASSLPQGGETQYF.

This sequence joins TRBV6-1 and TRBJ2-7; D may be TRBD2 (6 bases). Trimming cost V 6 bases and J 12 bases, with 27 bases left between them. This CDR3 has 15 amino acids. Germline CDR1 reads MNHNS; CDR2 reads SASEGT. The CDR3 spells CASRERGLDMGAGYF. CDR3 in DNA: TGTGCCAGCAGAGAGAGGGGACTCGACATGGGCGCTGGGTACTTC.

V gene TRBV6-1 combines with J gene TRBJ2-1; TRBD2 agrees at 7 bases. Germline assignment: CDR1 MNHNS and CDR2 SASEGT. The CDR3 length is 13 residues. V lost 7 bases to trimming and J lost 6 bases; unmatched junction nucleotides: 6. CDR3 protein: CASTREALNEQFF. In nucleotides, the CDR3 is TGTGCCAGCACTCGGGAGGCCCTCAATGAGCAGTTCTTC.

Comment on this clone: Other DNA sequences within the sample encode an identical CDR3. V gene TRBV6-5 combines with J gene TRBJ2-5, with D maybe TRBD2 (6 bases). The CDR3 extends over 13 amino acids. V lost 2 bases and J 5 bases, leaving 9 bases between the germline ends. Germline V gene data show CDR1 as MNHEY and CDR2 as SVGAGI. The CDR3 protein is CASSYAGRETQYF. In nucleotides, the CDR3 is TGTGCCAGCAGTTACGCGGGACGGGAGACCCAGTACTTC.

A word on this clone: The same CDR3 arises from other DNA sequences in this sample as well. This chain joins TRBV6-1 and TRBJ1-2, with 7 bases lining up with TRBD1. The CDR3 has 13 amino acids. Trimming at V came to 5 bases and at J to 5 bases, leaving 5 bases not matched to a gene. The germline CDR1 and CDR2 sequences are MNHNS and SASEGT. The CDR3 DNA sequence: TGTGCCAGCAGTCCCAGGGGGGAATATGGCTACACCTTC. Protein sequence: CASSPRGEYGYTF.

As for this clone: Other DNA sequences in this sample translate to the same CDR3. The chain recombines TRBV5-4 with TRBJ1-2, with 7 bases that match TRBD1. Germline V gene sequence: CDR1 SGHNT, CDR2 YYREEE (reference sequence). CDR3 length equals 14 residues. The J segment lost 5 bases and the V segment lost 0 bases, leaving 4 bases of the junction unmatched. The CDR3 DNA reads TGTGCCAGCAGCTTGGGGGGACAGAGTTATGGCTACACCTTC. Its translation is CASSLGGQSYGYTF.

About this clone: Other DNA sequences in this sample translate to the same CDR3. The chain is built from TRBV20-1 and TRBJ1-1; D unclear. The CDR3 spans 11 residues. Germline V CDR1 and CDR2: DFQATT, SNEGSKA (reference sequence). Between the trimmed V and J ends, which lost 5 bases and 0 bases, there was a span of 4 bases. This CDR3 is CSARMNTEAFF. CDR3 sequence (DNA): TGCAGTGCTCGAATGAACACTGAAGCTTTCTTT.